Sequencing of this TCR beta chain was carried out in a study of shared clonotypes between healthy human individuals. Study-level results: Compared with memory subsets, naive subsets generally had larger estimated richness.

In the case of this clone: Its antigen is not identified.

With CCR7-negative CD45RA+ TemRA cells, CD45RO+ cells were combined in CD8 memory. Profiling relied on immunoSEQ multiplex PCR, and the TCRdb table lists in-frame clones only, not all of them. The repertoire holds 650,000 to 700,000 clones, 90% seen once, with approximately 35% in the top ten. Germline V lookup: CDR1 LNHDA, CDR2 SQIVND (reference sequence). The J segment lost 3 bases and the V segment lost 4 bases, leaving 8 bases of the junction unmatched. This CDR3 is 15 amino acids long. Sequencing used memory CD8+ T cells from PBMCs. Subset defined: CD45RO+ cells pooled with CCR7-negative TemRA cells. The chain joins TRBV19 to TRBJ2-7; 8 bases map to TRBD2. The receptor was isolated from a man younger than 35 in good health. Some clones in this sample may be carry-over from other donors' samples. CDR3 in DNA: TGTGCCAGTAGTACGCTAGCGGGCGATGTCTACGAGCAGTACTTC. It yields the protein CASSTLAGDVYEQYF.